This passage covers 8 T cell receptor beta chains from one sample sequenced in a study of T cell repertoires in cytomegalovirus infection. TCRdb reanalysed the reads using MiXCR and keeps one entry per CDR3 protein. Seen here are 830,000 or so distinct CDR3 sequences, less than 35% observed once, and the top ten hold roughly 12%. Their antigens are not known. Material: cultured CD8+ T cells from PBMCs, obtained from culture after CMV antigen stimulation. All receptors come from a human donor in good health (CMV status not recorded). Some clones in this sample may be carry-over from other donors' samples.

The rearrangement uses TRBV5-1 and TRBJ2-1; the match to TRBD2 covers 9 bases. CDR3 length: 15 residues. Germline CDR1 and CDR2: SGHRS and YFSETQ. The V gene end was trimmed by 5 bases and the J gene end by 2 bases; junction bases not matched to a gene: 5. CDR3 coding DNA: TGCGCCAGCAGTAGGGCTAGCGGGACCTACAATGAGCAGTTCTTC. Translating gives CASSRASGTYNEQFF.

In its sample, this clonotype was seen a few times. The rearrangement links TRBV6-2 or TRBV6-3 to TRBJ1-1, with unresolved D. The CDR3 runs to 13 residues. Germline V gene data show CDR1 as MNHEY and CDR2 as SVGEGT. V lost 2 bases and J 3 bases, leaving 7 bases between the germline ends. This chain's CDR3 is CASSYMGYTEAFF. DNA of the CDR3: TGTGCCAGCAGTTACATGGGTTACACTGAAGCTTTCTTT.

This clonotype was seen a few times. J is TRBJ2-3 and V is TRBV7-9; D remains unclear. CDR3 size: 13 residues. Per the germline V gene, CDR1 is SEHNR and CDR2 is FQNEAQ (reference sequence). With 3 bases removed from V and 2 bases from J, the gap between germline ends came to 6 bases. Written as DNA, the CDR3 is TGTGCCAGCAGCTTGCCAGACACAGATACGCAGTATTTT. This codes for CASSLPDTDTQYF.

The chain joins TRBV4-1 to TRBJ2-7; D unclear. The CDR3 is made up of 14 amino acids. Trimming removed 1 base from V and 3 bases from J, with 10 bases in between. Germline values: CDR1 MGHRA, CDR2 YSYEKL. The CDR3 is CASSQAEVDYEQYF. CDR3 coding DNA: TGCGCCAGCAGCCAAGCAGAGGTGGACTACGAGCAGTACTTC.

This clonotype has just a few counts. V and J are TRBV28 and TRBJ1-1; D gene unclear. Trimming pared 3 bases from V and 4 bases from J, leaving 12 bases between. The CDR3 covers 14 residues. Germline CDR1 MDHEN, CDR2 SYDVKM. The CDR3 loop is CASSFAGPGTEAFF. DNA of the CDR3: TGTGCCAGCAGTTTTGCCGGGCCGGGCACTGAAGCTTTCTTT.

This clonotype was counted only a few times. The chain links TRBV27 to TRBJ1-2; no reliable D call. V lost 5 bases and J lost 1, with 14 bases in between. The CDR3 is 15 residues long. CDR1 is MNHEY and CDR2 is SMNVEV in the germline V gene (reference sequence). CDR3 nucleotide sequence: TGTGCCAGCAGTCCCCGAGAGGGCCTTAACTATGGCTACACCTTC. Translation: CASSPREGLNYGYTF.

This clonotype was seen a handful of times. The chain couples TRBV10-2 to TRBJ1-4; D is unresolved. The CDR3 spans 13 residues. V lost 5 bases, J lost 1 base, and 5 bases lay in between. Germline V CDR1 and CDR2: WSHSY, SAAADI. The chain's CDR3 is CASSFKTNEKLFF. The CDR3 nucleotides read TGCGCCAGCAGTTTTAAAACTAATGAAAAACTGTTTTTT.

The sample holds one count of this clonotype. The chain carries TRBV9 and TRBJ1-2; 7 nucleotides match TRBD1. Germline trimming cut 0 bases from V and 8 bases from J; bases unmatched to any gene: 22. In germline, CDR1 is SGDLS, CDR2 YYNGEE. The CDR3 has 19 residues. This CDR3 is CASSVDLPPQGSSGRGYTF. CDR3 sequence (DNA): TGTGCCAGCAGCGTAGACCTCCCACCACAGGGGTCCTCAGGGAGAGGCTACACCTTC.